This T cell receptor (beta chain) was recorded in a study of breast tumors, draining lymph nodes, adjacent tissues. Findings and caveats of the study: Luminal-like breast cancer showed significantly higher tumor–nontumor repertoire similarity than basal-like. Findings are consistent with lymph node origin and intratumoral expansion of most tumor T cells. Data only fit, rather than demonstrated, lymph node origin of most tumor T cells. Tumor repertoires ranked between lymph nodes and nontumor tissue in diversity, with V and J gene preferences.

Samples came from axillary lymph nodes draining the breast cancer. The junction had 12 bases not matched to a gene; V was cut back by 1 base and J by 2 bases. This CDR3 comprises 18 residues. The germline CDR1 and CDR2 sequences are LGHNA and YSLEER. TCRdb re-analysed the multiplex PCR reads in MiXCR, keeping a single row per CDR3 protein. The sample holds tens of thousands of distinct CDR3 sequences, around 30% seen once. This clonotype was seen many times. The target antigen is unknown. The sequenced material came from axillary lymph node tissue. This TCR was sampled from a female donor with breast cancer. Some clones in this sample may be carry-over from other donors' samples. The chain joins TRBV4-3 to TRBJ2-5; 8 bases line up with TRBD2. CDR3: CASSQAGGRRVGQETQYF. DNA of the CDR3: TGCGCCAGCAGCCAAGCGGGGGGGAGGAGGGTCGGGCAAGAGACCCAGTACTTC.